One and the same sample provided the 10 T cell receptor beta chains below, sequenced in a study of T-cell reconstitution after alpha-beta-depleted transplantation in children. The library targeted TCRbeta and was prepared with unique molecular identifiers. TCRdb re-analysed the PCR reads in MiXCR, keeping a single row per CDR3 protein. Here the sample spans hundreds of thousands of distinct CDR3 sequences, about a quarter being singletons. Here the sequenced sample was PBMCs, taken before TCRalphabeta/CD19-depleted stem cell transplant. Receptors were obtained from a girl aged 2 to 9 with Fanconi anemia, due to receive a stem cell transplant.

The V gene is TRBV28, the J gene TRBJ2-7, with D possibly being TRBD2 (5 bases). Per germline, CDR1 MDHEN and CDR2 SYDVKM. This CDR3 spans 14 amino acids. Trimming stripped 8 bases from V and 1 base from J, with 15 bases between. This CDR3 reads CASRPGGESYEQYF. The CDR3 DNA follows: TGTGCCAGCCGGCCCGGTGGGGAGTCCTACGAGCAGTACTTC. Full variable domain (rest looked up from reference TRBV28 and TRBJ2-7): DVKVTQSSRYLVKRTGEKVFLECVQDMDHENMFWYRQDPGLGLRLIYFSYDVKMKEKGDIPEGYSVSREKKERFSLILESASTNQTSMYLCASRPGGESYEQYFGPGTRLTVT.

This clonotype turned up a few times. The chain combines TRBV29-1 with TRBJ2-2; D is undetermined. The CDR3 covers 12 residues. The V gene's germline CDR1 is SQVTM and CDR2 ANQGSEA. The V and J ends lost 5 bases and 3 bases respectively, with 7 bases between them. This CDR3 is CSVKTYTGELFF. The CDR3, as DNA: TGCAGCGTTAAAACGTACACCGGGGAGCTGTTTTTT.

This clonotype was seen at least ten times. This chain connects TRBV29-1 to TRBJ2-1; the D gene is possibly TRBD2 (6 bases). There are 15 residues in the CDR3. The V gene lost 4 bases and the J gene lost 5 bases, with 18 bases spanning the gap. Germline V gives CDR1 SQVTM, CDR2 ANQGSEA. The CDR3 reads CSVGGQLARHNEQFF. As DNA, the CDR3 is TGCAGCGTTGGTGGGCAACTAGCTAGGCACAATGAGCAGTTCTTC.

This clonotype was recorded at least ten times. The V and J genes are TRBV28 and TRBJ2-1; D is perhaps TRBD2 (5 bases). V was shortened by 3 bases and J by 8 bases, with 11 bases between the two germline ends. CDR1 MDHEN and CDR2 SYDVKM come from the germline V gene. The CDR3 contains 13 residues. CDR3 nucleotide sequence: TGTGCCAGCAGTTTGCTAGCCATTCATGAGCAGTTCTTC. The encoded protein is CASSLLAIHEQFF.

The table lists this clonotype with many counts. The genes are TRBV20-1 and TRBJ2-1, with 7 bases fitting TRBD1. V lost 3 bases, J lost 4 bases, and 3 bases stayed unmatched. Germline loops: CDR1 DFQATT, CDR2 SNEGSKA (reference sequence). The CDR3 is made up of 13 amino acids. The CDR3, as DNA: TGCAGTGCTAGGGGACAGTTGTACAATGAGCAGTTCTTC. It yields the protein CSARGQLYNEQFF.

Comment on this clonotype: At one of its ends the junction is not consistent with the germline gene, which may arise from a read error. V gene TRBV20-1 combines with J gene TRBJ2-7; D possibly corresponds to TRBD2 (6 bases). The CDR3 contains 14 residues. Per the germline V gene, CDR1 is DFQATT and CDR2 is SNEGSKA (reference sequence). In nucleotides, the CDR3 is TGCAGCGCTAGGTTGGTGGGGAGGACGTACGAGCAGTACTTC. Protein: CSARLVGRTYEQYF.

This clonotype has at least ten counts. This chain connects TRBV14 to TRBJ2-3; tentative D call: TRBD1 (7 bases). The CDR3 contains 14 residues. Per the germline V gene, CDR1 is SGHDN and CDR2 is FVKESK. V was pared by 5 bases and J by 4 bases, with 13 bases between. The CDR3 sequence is CASSFDREADTQYF. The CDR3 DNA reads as TGTGCCAGCAGCTTCGACAGGGAGGCAGATACGCAGTATTTT.

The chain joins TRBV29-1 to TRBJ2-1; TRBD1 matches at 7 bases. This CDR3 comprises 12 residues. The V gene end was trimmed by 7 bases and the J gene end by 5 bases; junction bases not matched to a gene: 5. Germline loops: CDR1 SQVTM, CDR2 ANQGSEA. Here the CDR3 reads CSAETGNNEQFF. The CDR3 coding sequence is TGCAGCGCCGAGACAGGGAACAATGAGCAGTTCTTC.

CDR3 in amino acids: CASSLASGRQETQYF. In nucleotides, the CDR3 is TGTGCCAGCAGCTTAGCGAGCGGTCGACAAGAGACCCAGTACTTC. The V and J genes are TRBV5-5 and TRBJ2-5, with a tentative D call TRBD2 (5 bases). V gave up 2 bases and J gave up 2 bases, with 13 bases separating them. Germline V lookup: CDR1 SGHKS, CDR2 YYEKEE (reference sequence). The CDR3 is 15 amino acids.

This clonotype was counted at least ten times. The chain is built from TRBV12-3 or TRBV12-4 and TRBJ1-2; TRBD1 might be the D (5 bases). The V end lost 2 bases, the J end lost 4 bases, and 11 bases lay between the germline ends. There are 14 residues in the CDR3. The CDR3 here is CASSLLTGGYGYTF. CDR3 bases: TGTGCCAGCAGTTTATTAACAGGTGGCTATGGCTACACCTTC.